This TCR beta chain was documented in a study of T cell responses to AZD1222 COVID-19 vaccine. The repertoire was sequenced with immunoSEQ multiplex PCR; TCRdb's copy has only in-frame clones and lacks some. Here the sample spans about 140,000 clones, 90% being singletons. The receptor comes from an adult who received the AZD1222 COVID-19 vaccine. The sample here was peripheral blood, taken 28 days after the second AZD1222 dose.

The CDR3 protein is CASSPQGANMNEQFF. CDR3 coding DNA: TGTGCCAGCAGCCCACAGGGGGCAAATATGAATGAGCAGTTCTTC. V gene TRBV7-8 combines with J gene TRBJ2-1; 9 nucleotides agree with TRBD1. CDR3 length equals 15 residues. Trimming cost V 5 bases and J 7 bases; bases outside gene matches: 9. CDR1 and CDR2 from the germline V gene are SGHVS and FQNEAQ.